This T cell receptor beta chain derives from a study of cytomegalovirus exposure and HLA in healthy donors. Looking at the study overall: Per a later analysis, the roughly 670 first-cohort and some 110 validation repertoires shared one platform.

A word on this clone: No antigen is known for it.

CDR1 is SGHDN, CDR2 FVKESK, per germline. The CDR3 length is 14 residues. V dropped 0 bases and J dropped 5 bases, with 7 bases sitting between them. Assay: immunoSEQ multiplex PCR; the TCRdb copy retains only in-frame clones and omits some. The sample consists of about 74,000 clones, 85% to 95% of them appearing once. Study-wide findings and caveats: Most TCR sequences were uncommon, yet certain public TCRs appeared in many donors. A few of the chains that were CMV-associated were confirmed in vitro to be specific for CMV antigens. Overall, approximately 180 TCR beta chains were annotated as cytomegalovirus-associated.

This chain connects TRBV14 to TRBJ2-2; no clear D. Source material: PBMCs. This TCR was sampled from a woman between 18 and 29 years old in good health and CMV-seropositive. The CDR3 DNA is TGTGCCAGCAGCCAAGAACGGTCAACCGGGGAGCTGTTTTTT. Translation gives CASSQERSTGELFF.